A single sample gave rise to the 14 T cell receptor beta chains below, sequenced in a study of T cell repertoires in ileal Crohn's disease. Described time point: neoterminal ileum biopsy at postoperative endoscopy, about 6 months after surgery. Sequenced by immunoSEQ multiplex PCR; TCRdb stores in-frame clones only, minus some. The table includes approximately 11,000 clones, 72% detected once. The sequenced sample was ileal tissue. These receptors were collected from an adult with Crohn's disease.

The CDR3, as DNA: TGCGCCAGCAGCCAACCTTCCGACGGGACTGGGGCGTTCTTC. This codes for CASSQPSDGTGAFF. The gene calls are TRBV4-1 and TRBJ2-1, with TRBD2 as a possible D gene (6 bases). This CDR3 has 14 residues. V shed 2 bases and J shed 15 bases, with 20 bases lying between them. The germline V gene has CDR1 MGHRA and CDR2 YSYEKL.

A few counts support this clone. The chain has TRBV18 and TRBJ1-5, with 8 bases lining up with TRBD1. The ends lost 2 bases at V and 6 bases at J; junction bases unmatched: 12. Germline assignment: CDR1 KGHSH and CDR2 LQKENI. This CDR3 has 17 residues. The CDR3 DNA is TGTGCCAGCTCACCAGTCAATTCCGGACAGGGCCTTCAGCCCCAGCATTTT. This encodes CASSPVNSGQGLQPQHF.

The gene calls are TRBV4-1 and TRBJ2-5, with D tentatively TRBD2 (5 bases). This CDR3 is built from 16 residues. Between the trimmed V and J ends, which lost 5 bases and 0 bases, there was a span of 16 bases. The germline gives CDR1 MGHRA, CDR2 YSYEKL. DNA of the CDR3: TGCGCCAGCAGCAGATACGCCGGGAACGACCAAGAGACCCAGTACTTC. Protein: CASSRYAGNDQETQYF.

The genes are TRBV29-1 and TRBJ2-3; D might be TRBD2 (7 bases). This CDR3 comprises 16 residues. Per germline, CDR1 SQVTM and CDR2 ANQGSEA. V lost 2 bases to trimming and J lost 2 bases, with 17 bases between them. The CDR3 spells CSVEYGGRGHTDTQYF. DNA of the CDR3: TGCAGCGTTGAATACGGGGGGCGGGGACACACAGATACGCAGTATTTT.

As DNA, the CDR3 is TGTGCCACCAGCAGAGATCAGGGGGCGAGGGGAGCTTTCTTT. Its protein product is CATSRDQGARGAFF. The gene calls are TRBV15 and TRBJ1-1; TRBD1 matches at 8 bases. The CDR3 consists of 14 residues. With 0 bases clipped from V and 10 bases from J, the junction kept 7 bases outside the gene matches. Germline V gives CDR1 LNHNV, CDR2 YYDKDF (reference sequence). Using reference TRBV15 and TRBJ1-1 for the parts outside the CDR3, the full variable domain is DAMVIQNPRYQVTQFGKPVTLSCSQTLNHNVMYWYQQKSSQAPKLLFHYYDKDFNNEADTPDNFQSRRPNTSFCFLDIRSPGLGDTAMYLCATSRDQGARGAFFGQGTRLTVV.

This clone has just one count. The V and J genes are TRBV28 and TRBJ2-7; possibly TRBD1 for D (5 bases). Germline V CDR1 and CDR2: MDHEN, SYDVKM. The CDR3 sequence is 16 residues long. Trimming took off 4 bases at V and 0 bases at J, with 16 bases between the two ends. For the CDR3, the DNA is TGTGCCAGCAGTTATGCCCCCCAGGGAAGCTCCTACGAGCAGTACTTC. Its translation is CASSYAPQGSSYEQYF.

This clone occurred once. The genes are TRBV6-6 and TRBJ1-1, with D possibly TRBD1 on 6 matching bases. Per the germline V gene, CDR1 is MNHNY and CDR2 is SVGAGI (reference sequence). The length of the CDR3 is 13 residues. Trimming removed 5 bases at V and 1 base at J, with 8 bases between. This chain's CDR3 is CASSRDKNTEAFF. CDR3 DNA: TGTGCCAGCAGTCGGGACAAGAACACTGAAGCTTTCTTT.

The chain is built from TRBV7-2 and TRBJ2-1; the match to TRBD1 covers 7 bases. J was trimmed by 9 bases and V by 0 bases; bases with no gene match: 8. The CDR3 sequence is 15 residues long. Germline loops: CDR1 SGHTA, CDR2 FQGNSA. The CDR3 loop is CASSLARQGRREQFF. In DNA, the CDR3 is TGTGCCAGCAGCTTAGCCAGACAGGGTCGGCGTGAGCAGTTCTTC.

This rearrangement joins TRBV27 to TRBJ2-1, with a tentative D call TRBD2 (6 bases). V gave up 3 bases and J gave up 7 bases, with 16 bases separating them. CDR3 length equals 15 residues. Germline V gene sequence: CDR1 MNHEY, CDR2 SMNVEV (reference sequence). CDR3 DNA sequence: TGTGCCAGCAGTTTTGGCGTCGGGACTGGAAATGAGCAGTTCTTC. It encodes CASSFGVGTGNEQFF.

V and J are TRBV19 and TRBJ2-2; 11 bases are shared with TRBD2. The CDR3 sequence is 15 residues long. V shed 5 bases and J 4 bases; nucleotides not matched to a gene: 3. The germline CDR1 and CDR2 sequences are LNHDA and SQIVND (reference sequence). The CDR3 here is CASSRTSGLTGELFF. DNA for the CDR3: TGTGCCAGTAGTCGGACTAGCGGGCTCACCGGGGAGCTGTTTTTT. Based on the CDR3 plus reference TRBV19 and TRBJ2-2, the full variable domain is DGGITQSPKYLFRKEGQNVTLSCEQNLNHDAMYWYRQDPGQGLRLIYYSQIVNDFQKGDIAEGYSVSREKKESFPLTVTSAQKNPTAFYLCASSRTSGLTGELFFGEGSRLTVL.

The chain's CDR3 is CASSSGGIPGAEAFF. The DNA of the CDR3 is TGTGCCAGCAGCTCGGGGGGCATCCCAGGGGCTGAAGCTTTCTTT. The genes are TRBV7-2 and TRBJ1-1; D possibly corresponds to TRBD1 (6 bases). Trimming pared 4 bases from V and 6 bases from J, leaving 18 bases between. This CDR3 is 15 amino acids long. The germline gives CDR1 SGHTA, CDR2 FQGNSA.

The chain's CDR3 is CASSLVTGGTEAFF. In DNA, the CDR3 is TGTGCCAGCAGCTTGGTCACCGGAGGGACTGAAGCTTTCTTT. V usage is TRBV5-4 and J usage is TRBJ1-1; D remains unclear. From germline, CDR1 is SGHNT and CDR2 YYREEE (reference sequence). The CDR3 runs 14 residues. V lost 0 bases to trimming and J lost 5 bases, with 11 bases between them.

The CDR3 DNA follows: TGTGCCAGCAGCTTAGATTCTGGGCTGTCCTACGAGCAGTACTTC. Protein sequence: CASSLDSGLSYEQYF. J is TRBJ2-7 and V is TRBV11-2; D call uncertain. This CDR3 has 15 amino acids. The germline V and J ends were trimmed by 0 bases and 1 base, with 10 bases remaining between them. Germline V gene data show CDR1 as SGHAT and CDR2 as FQNNGV.

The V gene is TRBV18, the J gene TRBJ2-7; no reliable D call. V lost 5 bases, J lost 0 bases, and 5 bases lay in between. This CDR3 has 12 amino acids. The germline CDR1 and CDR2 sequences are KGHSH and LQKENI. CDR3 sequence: CASSESSYEQYF. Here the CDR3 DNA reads TGTGCCAGCTCAGAGAGCTCCTACGAGCAGTACTTC.